This TCR beta chain was captured in a study of early T cells in non-severe SARS-CoV-2 infection. V lost 3 bases and J lost 7; bases outside the gene matches: 9. Germline V gene sequence: CDR1 SGDLS, CDR2 YYNGEE. The CDR3 runs 16 residues. This clonotype came up many times. TCRdb used MiXCR to reprocess the 5' RACE reads, holding one entry per CDR3 protein. Of fewer than 85,000 distinct CDR3 sequences listed, around 8.7% were seen once; the top ten hold more than 4.5%. The gene calls are TRBV9 and TRBJ2-1, with 11 bases matching TRBD2. The specimen sequenced was whole blood. This TCR came from an adult who was a healthcare worker with PCR-confirmed SARS-CoV-2 infection or an uninfected control (not recorded which). The CDR3 sequence is CASSAATSGRGNEQFF. CDR3 coding DNA: TGTGCCAGCAGCGCAGCCACTAGCGGGAGAGGTAATGAGCAGTTCTTC. Full variable domain (missing parts from reference TRBV9 and TRBJ2-1): DSGVTQTPKHLITATGQRVTLRCSPRSGDLSVYWYQQSLDQGLQFLIQYYNGEERAKGNILERFSAQQFPDLHSELNLSSLELGDSALYFCASSAATSGRGNEQFFGPGTRLTVL.